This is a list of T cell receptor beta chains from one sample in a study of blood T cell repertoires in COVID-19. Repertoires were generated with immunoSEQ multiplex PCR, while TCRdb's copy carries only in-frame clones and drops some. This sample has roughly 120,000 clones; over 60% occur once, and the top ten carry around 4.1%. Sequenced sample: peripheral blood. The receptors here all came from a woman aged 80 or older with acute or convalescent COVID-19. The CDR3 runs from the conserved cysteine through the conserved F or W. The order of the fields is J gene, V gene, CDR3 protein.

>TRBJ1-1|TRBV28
CASSSQGAPGTEAFF
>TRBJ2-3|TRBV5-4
CASSPRTADTQYF
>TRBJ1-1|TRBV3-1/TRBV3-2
CASRSGDQAFF
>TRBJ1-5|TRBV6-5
CASSYSGVSNQPQHF
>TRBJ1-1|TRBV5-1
CASNGGAGDTEAFF
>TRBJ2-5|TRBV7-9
CASSRDFQETQYF
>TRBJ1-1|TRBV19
CASREGGGNTEAFF
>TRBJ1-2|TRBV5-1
CASSPTGANYGYTF
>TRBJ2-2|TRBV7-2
CASSPQGAGELFF
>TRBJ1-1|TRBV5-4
CASSEGQSMNTEAFF
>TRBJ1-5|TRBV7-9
CASSAGTGGAREPQHF
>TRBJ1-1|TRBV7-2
CASSRNMNTEAFF
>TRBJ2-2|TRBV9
CASSRDMDTGELFF
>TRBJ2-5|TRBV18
CASSPNAWGQETQYF
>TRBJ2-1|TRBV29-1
CSVEGLGQGARNEQFF
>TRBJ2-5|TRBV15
CATSREYTGREETQYF
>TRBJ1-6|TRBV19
CASSSRQGSQEPLHF
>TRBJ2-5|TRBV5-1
CASSLDRAHETQYF
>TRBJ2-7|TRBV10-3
CAISGSREAGGEQYF
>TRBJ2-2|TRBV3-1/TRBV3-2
CASSQGYRVGSGELFF
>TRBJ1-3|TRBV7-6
CASSSEGGSGNTIYF
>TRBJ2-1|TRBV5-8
CASRRGTSSYNEQFF
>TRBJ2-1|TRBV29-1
CSVGWGGSEQFF
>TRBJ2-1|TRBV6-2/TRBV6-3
CASSYFGYEQFF
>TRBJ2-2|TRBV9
CASSALRGGPGTGELFF
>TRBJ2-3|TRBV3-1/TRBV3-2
CASSQLAGGADTQYF
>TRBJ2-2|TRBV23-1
CASSQHRGVDTGELFF
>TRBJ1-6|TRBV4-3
CASSQGPPGQGWNSPLHF